This TCR beta chain is from a study of T cell repertoires in cytomegalovirus infection. Across the study: Public TCR beta signatures indicated both CMV infection and matching HLA type.

A remark on this clonotype: Its antigen is unknown.

TCRdb re-called the reads through MiXCR, storing one row per CDR3 protein. The sample lists 200,000 to 250,000 distinct CDR3 sequences, around 40% occurring once. The CDR3 extends over 14 amino acids. The ends lost 4 bases at V and 8 bases at J; junction bases unmatched: 10. Germline CDR1 is SGHDT and CDR2 is YYEEEE. This chain connects TRBV5-6 to TRBJ2-7, with 9 bases that match TRBD1. The sequence was collected from a human donor in good health (CMV status not recorded). Some clones in this sample may be carry-over from other donors' samples. The source material was CD8+ T cells from cultured PBMCs, sampled from culture after CMV antigen stimulation. CDR3 residues: CASSISRDRAQQYF. The CDR3 DNA sequence: TGTGCCAGCAGCATTTCCCGGGACAGGGCCCAGCAGTACTTC.